One sample yielded the 7 T cell receptor beta chains listed below, sequenced in a study of T cells in Graves' hyperthyroidism and ophthalmopathy. Amplification of TCR beta CDR3 regions used RNA as the template. Using the HTBI primer set, a first-round RT-PCR was run on the TCR CDR3. In TCRdb, the multiplex PCR reads were re-called with MiXCR into one record per CDR3 protein. In the table there are around 55,000 distinct CDR3 sequences, less than 50% of which are singletons. Input material: blood. Receptor source: a woman aged 45 to 65 with Graves' ophthalmopathy.

With regard to this clonotype: Because it lacks the conserved phenylalanine or tryptophan at the end, this CDR3 is likely a read error. CDR3 sequence reads: CASSLGQGLNTEAFL. As DNA, the CDR3 is TGTGCCAGCAGCTTAGGGCAGGGGTTGAACACGGAAGCTTTCCTT. The chain uses TRBV7-2 and TRBJ1-1, with D perhaps TRBD1 (6 bases). CDR3 size: 15 residues. Germline assignment: CDR1 SGHTA and CDR2 FQGNSA.

This chain joins TRBV24-1 and TRBJ2-6, with D unresolved. The V and J ends lost 3 bases and 0 bases respectively, with 5 bases between them. Germline V gene data show CDR1 as KGHDR and CDR2 as SFDVKD. This CDR3 comprises 15 residues. The CDR3 DNA reads as TGTGCCACCAGTGATCCTCGCTCTGGGGCCAACGTCCTGACTTTC. Its protein is CATSDPRSGANVLTF.

V gene TRBV12-3 or TRBV12-4 combines with J gene TRBJ1-5, with TRBD1 matching over 7 bases. This CDR3 contains 14 residues. J was trimmed by 4 bases and V by 6 bases; bases with no gene match: 6. This CDR3 is CASRRGTANQPQHF. Written as DNA, the CDR3 is TGTGCCAGCAGGCGGGGGACAGCAAATCAGCCCCAGCATTTT.

This clonotype was counted at least ten times. This is likely a read error, given that the CDR3 carries no conserved phenylalanine or tryptophan at its end. The chain is built from TRBV5-1 and TRBJ1-6; D might be TRBD1 (6 bases). The CDR3 has 15 residues. Deletions cut 2 bases from V and 10 bases from J, with 16 bases between. Germline CDR1 is SGHRS and CDR2 is YFSETQ. For the CDR3, the DNA is TGCGCCAGCAGCTTATCCCTCGGCAGGGGCTCACCCCTCCACCTT. This gives the protein CASSLSLGRGSPLHL.

For this clonotype: The conserved phenylalanine or tryptophan normally closing the CDR3 is absent here, so this likely arose from a read error. Because the CDR3's place on the DNA is in doubt, the DNA is left out and the CDR3 is given as listed by TCRdb. This chain links TRBV20-1 with TRBJ1-1; the table's D call TRBD1 went unverified against the DNA. Per germline, CDR1 DFQATT and CDR2 SNEGSKA (reference sequence). The CDR3 is made up of 14 amino acids, end residues included. The CDR3: CSATRDRDGTEAVL.

The chain uses TRBV20-1 and TRBJ2-7; D may correspond to TRBD1 or TRBD2 (5 bases each). The CDR3 has 13 amino acids. The ends were cut back, 5 bases at V and 7 bases at J, with 18 bases in the middle. The germline V gene has CDR1 DFQATT and CDR2 SNEGSKA (reference sequence). CDR3 sequence: CSAVRDALYEQYF. DNA for the CDR3: TGCAGTGCTGTCCGGGACGCATTATATGAGCAGTACTTC.

The V call is TRBV10-2, the J call TRBJ2-5, with TRBD1 as a possible D gene (8 bases). Germline V gene data show CDR1 as WSHSY and CDR2 as SAAADI. CDR3 length equals 16 residues. V was cut by 5 bases and J by 3 bases, with 19 bases left in between. CDR3 coding DNA: TGCGCCAGCAGTTTACAGGGGGGGAGCACTGAAGAGACCCAGTACTTC. Its translation is CASSLQGGSTEETQYF.